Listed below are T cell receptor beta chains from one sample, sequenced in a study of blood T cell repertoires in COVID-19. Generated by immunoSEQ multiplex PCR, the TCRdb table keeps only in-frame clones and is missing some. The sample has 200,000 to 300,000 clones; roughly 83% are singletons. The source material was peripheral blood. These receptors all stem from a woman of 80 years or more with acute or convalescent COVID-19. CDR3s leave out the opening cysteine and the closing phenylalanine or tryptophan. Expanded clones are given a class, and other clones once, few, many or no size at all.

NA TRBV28 ASTDSTTGIGNTIY
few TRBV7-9 ASSPGFTYEQY
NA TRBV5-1 ASSPDRGSPLH
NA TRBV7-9 ASSLGRQNIQY
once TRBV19 ASSIQGTGNQPQH
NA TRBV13 ASSSPGLAGNTDTQY
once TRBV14 ASSQKTGGVLYEQY
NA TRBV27 ASSALAGELF
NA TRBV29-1 SAGGANTEAF
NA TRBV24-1 ATSDPRGDYGYT
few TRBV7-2 ASSVSGGSSYEQY
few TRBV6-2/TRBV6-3 ASSYGRNYEQY
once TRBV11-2 ASSLGGGEETQY
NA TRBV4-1 ASSQDGPGTSGTDTQY
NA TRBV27 ASRKQGGNSPLH
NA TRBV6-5 ASSPIRQGNQF
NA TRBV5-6 ASSQGLGGSDEQF
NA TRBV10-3 AISESRDSSGYT
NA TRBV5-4 ASSSIGQGDWNEQF
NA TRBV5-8 ASSFERTNYGYT
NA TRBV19 ASSIRGGLNTEAF
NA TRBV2 ASSEVSGGATGELF
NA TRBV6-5 ASRNRQGLDQPQH
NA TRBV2 ASRSSRTGRGGYT
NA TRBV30 ASKGAGYGYT
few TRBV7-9 ASSLRDRGQGYT
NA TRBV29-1 SVEGQGRTDTQY
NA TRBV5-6 ASSPAGTPRYNEQF
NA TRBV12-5 ASGLSGVETQY
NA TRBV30 AWSVRSGRGGGEQF
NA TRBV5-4 ASSLARGALYNEQF
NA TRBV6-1 ASSEAGGREVGYDGYT
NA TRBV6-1 ASSEGSLGDSGAF
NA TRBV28 ASSFGAGDREQY
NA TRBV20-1 SAKKADTIY
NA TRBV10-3 AISAGVGELF
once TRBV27 ASSFIGQGSNEQF
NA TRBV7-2 ASSLDGITKSETQY
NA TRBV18 ASSPGLAETQY
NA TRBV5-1 ASSAQTGGLRDTQY
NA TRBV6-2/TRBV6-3 ASSTRLAGGTDTQY
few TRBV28 ASSRPGHLGYT
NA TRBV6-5 ASGSPGKPLH
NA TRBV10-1 ASSESRAGQETQY
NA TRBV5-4 ASAKGAENTEAF
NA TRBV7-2 ASSPRGGPDYEQF
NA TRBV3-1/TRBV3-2 ASSPRGNQPQH
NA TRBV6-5 ASSTGGLYGYT
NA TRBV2 ASTRASFETQY
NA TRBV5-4 ASSSARGGTGELF
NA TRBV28 ASRQGRQPQH
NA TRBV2 ASSRQGNTEVF